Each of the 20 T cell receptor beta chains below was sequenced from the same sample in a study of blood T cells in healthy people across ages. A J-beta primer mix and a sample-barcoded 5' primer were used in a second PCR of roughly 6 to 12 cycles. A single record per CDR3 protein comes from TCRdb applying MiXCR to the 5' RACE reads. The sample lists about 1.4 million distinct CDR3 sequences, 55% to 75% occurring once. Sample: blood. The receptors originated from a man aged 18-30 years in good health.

The CDR3 is CSAGGGTYSYNEQFF. In DNA form, the CDR3 reads TGCAGCGCCGGAGGGGGAACTTACTCCTACAATGAGCAGTTCTTC. This chain uses TRBV29-1 with TRBJ2-1; D is possibly TRBD1 or TRBD2 (6 bases each). In germline, CDR1 is SQVTM, CDR2 ANQGSEA. The V end was cut by 7 bases, the J end by 0 bases, with 16 bases between. There are 15 residues in the CDR3.

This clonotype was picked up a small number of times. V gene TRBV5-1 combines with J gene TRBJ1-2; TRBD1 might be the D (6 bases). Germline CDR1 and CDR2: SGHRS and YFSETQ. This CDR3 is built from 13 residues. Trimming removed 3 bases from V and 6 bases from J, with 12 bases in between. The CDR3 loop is CASSSEGVDGYTF. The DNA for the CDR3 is TGCGCCAGCAGCTCGGAGGGGGTCGATGGCTACACCTTC. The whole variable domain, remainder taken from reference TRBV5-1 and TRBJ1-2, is KAGVTQTPRYLIKTRGQQVTLSCSPISGHRSVSWYQQTPGQGLQFLFEYFSETQRNKGNFPGRFSGRQFSNSRSEMNVSTLELGDSALYLCASSSEGVDGYTFGSGTRLTVV.

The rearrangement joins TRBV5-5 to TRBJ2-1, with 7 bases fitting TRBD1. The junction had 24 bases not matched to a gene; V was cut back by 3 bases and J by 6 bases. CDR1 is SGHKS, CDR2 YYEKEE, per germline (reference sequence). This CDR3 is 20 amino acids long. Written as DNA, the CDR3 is TGTGCCAGCAGCTCGAAAAGAATCACGACAGGGCTGACTATTAGCAATGAGCAGTTCTTC. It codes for CASSSKRITTGLTISNEQFF.

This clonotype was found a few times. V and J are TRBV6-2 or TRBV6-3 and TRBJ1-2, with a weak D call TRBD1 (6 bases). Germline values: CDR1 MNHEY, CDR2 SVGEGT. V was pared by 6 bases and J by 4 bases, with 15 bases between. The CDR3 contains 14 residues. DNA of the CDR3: TGTGCCAGCAGCCCCTGGCAGGGGATCTATGGCTACACCTTC. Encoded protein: CASSPWQGIYGYTF.

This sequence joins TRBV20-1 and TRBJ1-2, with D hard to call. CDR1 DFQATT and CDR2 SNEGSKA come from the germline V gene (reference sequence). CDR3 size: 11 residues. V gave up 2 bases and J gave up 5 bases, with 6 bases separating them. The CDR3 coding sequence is TGCAGTGCTAGACCTGATTATGGCTACACCTTC. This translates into CSARPDYGYTF.

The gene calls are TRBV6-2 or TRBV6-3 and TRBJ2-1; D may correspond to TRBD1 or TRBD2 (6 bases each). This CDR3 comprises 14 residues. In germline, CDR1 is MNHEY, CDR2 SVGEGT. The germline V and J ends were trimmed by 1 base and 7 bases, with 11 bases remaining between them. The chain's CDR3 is CASSYWGAGNEQFF. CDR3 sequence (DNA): TGTGCCAGCAGTTACTGGGGGGCAGGTAATGAGCAGTTCTTC.

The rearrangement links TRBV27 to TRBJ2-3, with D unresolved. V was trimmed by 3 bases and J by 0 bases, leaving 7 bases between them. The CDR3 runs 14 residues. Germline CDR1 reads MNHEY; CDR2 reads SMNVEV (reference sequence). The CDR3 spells CASSFVDSTDTQYF. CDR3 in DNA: TGTGCCAGCAGTTTCGTGGATAGCACAGATACGCAGTATTTT.

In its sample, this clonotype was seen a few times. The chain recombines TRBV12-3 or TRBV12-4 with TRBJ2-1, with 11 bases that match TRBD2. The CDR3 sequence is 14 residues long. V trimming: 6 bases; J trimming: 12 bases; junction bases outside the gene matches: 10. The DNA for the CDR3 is TGTGCCAGCAGCCCTAGCGGGAGGACCCCATGGCAGTTCTTC. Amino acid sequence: CASSPSGRTPWQFF.

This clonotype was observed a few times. Here the CDR3 reads CASGAGDTQYF. CDR3 bases: TGTGCTAGTGGTGCGGGAGATACGCAGTATTTT. The chain carries TRBV12-5 and TRBJ2-3; possible D gene TRBD2, 5 bases. Germline V CDR1 and CDR2: LGHNT, FRNRAP. This CDR3 region has 11 residues. V lost 5 bases to trimming and J lost 5 bases, with 5 bases between them.

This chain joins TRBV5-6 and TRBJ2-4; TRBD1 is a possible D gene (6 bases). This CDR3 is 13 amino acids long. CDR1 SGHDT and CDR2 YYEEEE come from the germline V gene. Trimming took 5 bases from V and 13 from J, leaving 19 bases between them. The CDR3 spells CASRGQPSGEQYF. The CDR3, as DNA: TGTGCCAGCAGAGGACAGCCTTCTGGAGAGCAGTACTTC.

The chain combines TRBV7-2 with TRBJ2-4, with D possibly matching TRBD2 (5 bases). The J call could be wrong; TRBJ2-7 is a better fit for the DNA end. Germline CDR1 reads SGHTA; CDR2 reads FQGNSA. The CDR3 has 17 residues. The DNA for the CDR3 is TGTGCCAGCAGCTTAGTTATCTCATCCTCCGGGGTCTACGAGCAGTACTTC. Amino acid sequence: CASSLVISSSGVYEQYF.

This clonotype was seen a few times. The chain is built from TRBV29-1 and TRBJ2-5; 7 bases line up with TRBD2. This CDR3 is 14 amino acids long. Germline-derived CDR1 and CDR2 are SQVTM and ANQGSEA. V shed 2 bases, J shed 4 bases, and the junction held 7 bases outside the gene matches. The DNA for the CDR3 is TGCAGCGTTGAACTCGGACTAGGGAGAGAGACCCAGTACTTC. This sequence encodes CSVELGLGRETQYF. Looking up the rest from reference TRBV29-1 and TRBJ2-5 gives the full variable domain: SAVISQKPSRDICQRGTSLTIQCQVDSQVTMMFWYRQQPGQSLTLIATANQGSEATYESGFVIDKFPISRPNLTFSTLTVSNMSPEDSSIYLCSVELGLGRETQYFGPGTRLLVL.

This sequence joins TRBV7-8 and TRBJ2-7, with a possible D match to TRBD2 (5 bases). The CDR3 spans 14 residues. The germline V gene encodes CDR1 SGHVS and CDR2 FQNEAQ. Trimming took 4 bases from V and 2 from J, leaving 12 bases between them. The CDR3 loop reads CASSWGVQTYEQYF. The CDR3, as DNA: TGTGCCAGCAGCTGGGGAGTCCAAACCTACGAGCAGTACTTC.

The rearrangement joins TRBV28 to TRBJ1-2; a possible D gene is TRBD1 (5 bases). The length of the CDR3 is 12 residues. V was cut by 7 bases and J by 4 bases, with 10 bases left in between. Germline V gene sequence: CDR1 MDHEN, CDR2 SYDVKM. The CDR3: CASNGGLYGYTF. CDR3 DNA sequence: TGTGCCAGCAATGGGGGACTCTATGGCTACACCTTC.

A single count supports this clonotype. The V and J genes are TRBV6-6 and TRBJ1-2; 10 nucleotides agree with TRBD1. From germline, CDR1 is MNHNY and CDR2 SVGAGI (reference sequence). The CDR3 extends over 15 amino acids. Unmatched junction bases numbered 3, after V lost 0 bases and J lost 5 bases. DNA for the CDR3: TGTGCCAGCAGTTACTCCGGGACAGGGGTGTATGGCTACACCTTC. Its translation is CASSYSGTGVYGYTF.

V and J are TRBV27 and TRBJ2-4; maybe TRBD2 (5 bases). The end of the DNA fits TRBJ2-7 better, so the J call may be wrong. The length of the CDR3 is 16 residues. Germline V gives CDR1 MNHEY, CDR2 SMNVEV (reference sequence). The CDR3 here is CASSLRLRVPLYEQYF. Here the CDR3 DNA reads TGTGCCAGCAGTTTAAGGCTGCGGGTTCCCCTCTACGAGCAGTACTTC.

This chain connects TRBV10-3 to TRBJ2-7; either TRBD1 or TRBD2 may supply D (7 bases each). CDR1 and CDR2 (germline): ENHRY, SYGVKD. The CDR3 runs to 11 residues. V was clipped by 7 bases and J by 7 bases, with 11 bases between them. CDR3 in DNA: TGTGCCATCAACAGGGGAGGGGAGCAGTACTTC. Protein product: CAINRGGEQYF.

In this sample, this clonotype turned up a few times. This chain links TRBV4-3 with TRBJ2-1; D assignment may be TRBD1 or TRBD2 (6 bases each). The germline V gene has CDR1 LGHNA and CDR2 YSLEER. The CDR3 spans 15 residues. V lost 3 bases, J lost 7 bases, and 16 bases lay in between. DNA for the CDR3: TGCGCCAGCAGCCATGGGGCCTCGGGGGCTAATGAGCAGTTCTTC. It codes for CASSHGASGANEQFF.

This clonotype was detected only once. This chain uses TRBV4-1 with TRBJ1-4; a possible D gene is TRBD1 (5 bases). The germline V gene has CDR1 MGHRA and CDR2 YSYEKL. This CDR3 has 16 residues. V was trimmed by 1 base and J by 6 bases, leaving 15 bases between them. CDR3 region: CASSQVVRGADEKLFF. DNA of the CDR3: TGCGCCAGCAGCCAAGTTGTCAGAGGGGCGGATGAAAAACTGTTTTTT.

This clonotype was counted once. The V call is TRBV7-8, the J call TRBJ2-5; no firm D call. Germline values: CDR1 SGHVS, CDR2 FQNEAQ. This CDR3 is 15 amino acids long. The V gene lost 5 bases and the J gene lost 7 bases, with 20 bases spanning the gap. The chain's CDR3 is CASSPERIPRATQYF. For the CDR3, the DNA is TGTGCCAGCAGCCCAGAACGGATCCCTAGAGCGACCCAGTACTTC.